The clone carrying this TCR beta chain was observed once. Every one of the donors was a Caucasian adult that lived in Nashville, Tennessee. An even split of each subset's genomic DNA across several immunoSEQ plates was performed. TCRdb's copy holds only in-frame clones and misses some; the assay was immunoSEQ multiplex PCR. The sample holds about 640,000 clones; about two thirds are singletons and the top ten take about 1.8%. The source of the sample is a study of shared clonotypes between healthy human individuals. CDR1 MDHEN and CDR2 SYDVKM come from the germline V gene. This CDR3 spans 13 amino acids. With 6 bases removed from V and 0 bases from J, the gap between germline ends came to 9 bases.

Sequences were obtained from memory CD4+ T cells sorted from blood. Subset described: CD45RA-negative fraction. V and J are TRBV28 and TRBJ2-7; no firm D call. The clonotype was recovered from a woman in her 30s in good health. The CDR3 nucleotides read TGTGCCAGCAGGGTTACTATCTCCTACGAGCAGTACTTC. Protein sequence: CASRVTISYEQYF.